The 11 T cell receptor beta chains reported below all come from one sample, sequenced in a study of T cells in Graves' hyperthyroidism and ophthalmopathy. TCR beta CDR3 regions were amplified from RNA transcripts. RT-PCR in the first round (using the HTBI primer set) targeted the TCR CDR3. Each CDR3 protein gets one entry after TCRdb re-called the multiplex PCR reads with MiXCR. The sample has about 380,000 distinct CDR3 sequences; roughly 20% are singletons. Sequencing was performed on blood. These receptors were collected from a man between 18 and 35 years old with Graves' ophthalmopathy.

This clonotype was recorded at least ten times. The chain recombines TRBV7-9 with TRBJ1-1; 8 nucleotides line up with TRBD1. This CDR3 spans 13 amino acids. J was trimmed by 6 bases and V by 5 bases; bases with no gene match: 5. Germline V gives CDR1 SEHNR, CDR2 FQNEAQ (reference sequence). The CDR3 DNA follows: TGTGCCAGCAGCCCGACAGGGGACCCTGAAGCTTTCTTT. It yields the protein CASSPTGDPEAFF. The full variable domain, its missing parts supplied by reference TRBV7-9 and TRBJ1-1, is DTGVSQNPRHKITKRGQNVTFRCDPISEHNRLYWYRQTLGQGPEFLTYFQNEAQLEKSRLLSDRFSAERPKGSFSTLEIQRTEQGDSAMYLCASSPTGDPEAFFGQGTRLTVV.

This clonotype was found a few times. The genes are TRBV20-1 and TRBJ1-2, with D possibly TRBD1 on 6 matching bases. V was trimmed by 5 bases and J by 4 bases, leaving 17 bases between them. The CDR3 consists of 14 residues. Germline values: CDR1 DFQATT, CDR2 SNEGSKA (reference sequence). The CDR3 reads CSAPRGRGGYGYTF. For the CDR3, the DNA is TGCAGTGCTCCCCGGGGCCGAGGGGGCTATGGCTACACCTTC.

The chain employs TRBV9 and TRBJ1-5; TRBD1 aligns across 8 bases. The V and J ends lost 4 bases and 3 bases, in that order; junction bases with no gene match: 6. The germline V gene encodes CDR1 SGDLS and CDR2 YYNGEE. The CDR3 extends over 15 amino acids. CDR3 sequence (DNA): TGTGCCAGCAGCAGCACAGGGGGATCCAATCAGCCCCAGCATTTT. Translating gives CASSSTGGSNQPQHF.

Turning to this clonotype: A much more abundant neighbour one base away suggests this may be a read error. This chain uses TRBV3-1 with TRBJ2-7; D is possibly TRBD1 (5 bases). CDR3 length: 14 residues. The germline V gene has CDR1 LGHDT and CDR2 YNNKEL (reference sequence). Trimming took off 2 bases at V and 3 bases at J, with 11 bases between the two ends. CDR3 DNA sequence: TGTGCCAGCAGCCAACAGGCAGACAGCTACGAGCAGTACTTC. Amino acid sequence: CASSQQADSYEQYF.

This clonotype was detected ten times or more. The gene calls are TRBV18 and TRBJ1-5; possibly TRBD1 for D (5 bases). CDR3 length: 13 residues. CDR1 and CDR2 from the germline V gene are KGHSH and LQKENI. Trimming took off 8 bases at V and 5 bases at J, with 13 bases between the two ends. CDR3 in DNA: TGTGCCAGCAGCCCTGGCAGGGATCAGCCCCAGCATTTT. This translates into CASSPGRDQPQHF.

A few counts support this clonotype. The genes are TRBV7-8 and TRBJ1-4; maybe TRBD1 (5 bases). V lost 5 bases, J lost 4 bases, and 17 bases lay in between. The CDR3 length is 16 residues. The germline V gene encodes CDR1 SGHVS and CDR2 FQNEAQ. CDR3 sequence: CASSLRRVLLNEKLFF. The CDR3 DNA follows: TGTGCCAGCAGCCTACGCAGGGTGTTACTTAATGAAAAACTGTTTTTT.

This clonotype was seen only a few times. V gene TRBV20-1 combines with J gene TRBJ2-5; tentative D call: TRBD1 (6 bases). Germline values: CDR1 DFQATT, CDR2 SNEGSKA (reference sequence). Deletions cut 2 bases from V and 2 bases from J, with 9 bases between. CDR3 size: 13 residues. The CDR3 region is CSARWDIQETQYF. CDR3 sequence (DNA): TGCAGTGCTAGATGGGACATACAAGAGACCCAGTACTTC.

There are many counts of this clonotype. V usage is TRBV3-1 and J usage is TRBJ2-5; the D is unclear. V shed 4 bases and J shed 5 bases, with 11 bases lying between them. The V gene's germline CDR1 is LGHDT and CDR2 YNNKEL (reference sequence). This CDR3 comprises 13 residues. The DNA for the CDR3 is TGTGCCAGCAGCCTAATACTACTGGAGACCCAGTACTTC. As protein: CASSLILLETQYF.

This clonotype was seen at least ten times. The J gene is TRBJ2-7, the V gene TRBV6-5, with D hard to call. This CDR3 is 15 amino acids long. Trimming pared 0 bases from V and 3 bases from J, leaving 12 bases between. Per germline, CDR1 MNHEY and CDR2 SVGAGI. The CDR3 DNA reads as TGTGCCAGCAGTTACTCGTGGCGGCCAAACTACGAGCAGTACTTC. Protein sequence: CASSYSWRPNYEQYF.

This clonotype was seen many times. This sequence joins TRBV7-9 and TRBJ2-7; 10 bases are a match to TRBD1. The V segment lost 5 bases and the J segment 5 bases; nucleotides outside the gene matches: 9. Per the germline V gene, CDR1 is SEHNR and CDR2 is FQNEAQ (reference sequence). This CDR3 spans 15 amino acids. The CDR3 nucleotides read TGTGCCAGCAGCCGCCGGGACAGGGGAAGGAACGAGCAGTACTTC. Its protein is CASSRRDRGRNEQYF.

This clonotype was observed at least ten times. V is TRBV2 and J is TRBJ1-5, with 7 nucleotides matching TRBD1. From germline, CDR1 is SNHLY and CDR2 FYNNEI. The length of the CDR3 is 18 residues. Trimming removed 4 bases from V and 0 bases from J; junction bases left unmatched: 12. CDR3 nucleotides: TGTGCCAGCAGTGTATATCCCGGGACAGATTATAGCAATCAGCCCCAGCATTTT. Translation: CASSVYPGTDYSNQPQHF.